What follows are 5 T cell receptor beta chains derived from one specimen sequenced in a study of shared clonotypes between healthy human individuals. CD45RO-negative, CCR7-selected cells formed the naive CD8 fraction, which excluded terminally differentiated effector memory CD45RA+ cells. Sequencing used immunoSEQ multiplex PCR; TCRdb keeps in-frame clones, though not all of them. The sample lists around 2,100,000 clones, about 94% seen once, with 1.2% in the top ten. Sequencing used naive CD8+ T cells sorted from blood. Receptors originate from a man aged 18 to 35 in good health.

The chain is built from TRBV21-1 and TRBJ2-5. TRBV21-1 is described as a pseudogene. This CDR3 is built from 11 residues. The CDR3 coding sequence is TGTGCCAGCAAGGGGACAGAGACCCAGTACTTC. Protein sequence: CASKGTETQYF.

The rearrangement uses TRBV7-2 and TRBJ2-3; TRBD2 is a possible D gene (5 bases). CDR1 is SGHTA, CDR2 FQGNSA, per germline. V was pared by 2 bases and J by 9 bases, with 9 bases between. The CDR3 has 12 amino acids. The CDR3 DNA is TGTGCCAGCAGCTTAATACTAGAGACGCAGTATTTT. Protein sequence: CASSLILETQYF. The full variable domain, with the rest looked up from reference TRBV7-2 and TRBJ2-3, is GAGVSQSPSNKVTEKGKDVELRCDPISGHTALYWYRQSLGQGLEFLIYFQGNSAPDKSGLPSDRFSAERTGGSVSTLTIQRTQQEDSAVYLCASSLILETQYFGPGTRLTVL.

The V call is TRBV27, the J call TRBJ2-2; D is uncertain. The CDR3 runs to 15 residues. Deletions cut 4 bases from V and 7 bases from J, with 16 bases between. Germline V CDR1 and CDR2: MNHEY, SMNVEV (reference sequence). The CDR3 nucleotides read TGTGCCAGCAGTTCACTCAAATTAAGATACGGGGAGCTGTTTTTT. Translation gives CASSSLKLRYGELFF.

This rearrangement joins TRBV5-1 to TRBJ2-2, with 8 bases that match TRBD2. Looked up from germline, CDR1 is SGHRS and CDR2 is YFSETQ. V lost 3 bases to trimming and J lost 7 bases; unmatched junction nucleotides: 8. The CDR3 spans 15 residues. In DNA form, the CDR3 reads TGCGCCAGCAGCTGGACTAGCTCTGTGGACGGGGAGCTGTTTTTT. This codes for CASSWTSSVDGELFF.

J is TRBJ2-7 and V is TRBV6-1; D is possibly TRBD2 (5 bases). The CDR3 has 15 amino acids. CDR1 MNHNS and CDR2 SASEGT come from the germline V gene. Between the trimmed V and J ends, which lost 2 bases and 3 bases, there was a span of 14 bases. The CDR3 protein is CASSESEEADYEQYF. For the CDR3, the DNA is TGTGCCAGCAGTGAATCCGAGGAGGCCGACTACGAGCAGTACTTC.